These 24 T cell receptor beta chains originate from one sample sequenced in a study of T cells in Graves' hyperthyroidism and ophthalmopathy. TCR beta CDR3 region amplification was performed from RNA transcripts. The HTBI primer set was used in a first-round RT-PCR of the TCR CDR3. Each CDR3 protein gets one entry after TCRdb re-called the multiplex PCR reads with MiXCR. The table shows 370,000 or so distinct CDR3 sequences, with less than 20% occurring only once. The sample was blood. The receptor set was obtained from a woman in her late teens or twenties with Graves' hyperthyroidism that later progressed to Graves' ophthalmopathy.

V gene TRBV20-1 combines with J gene TRBJ2-6, with D unclear. CDR1 DFQATT and CDR2 SNEGSKA come from the germline V gene (reference sequence). Trimming cost V 1 base and J 0 bases, with 7 bases left between them. The CDR3 is made up of 15 amino acids. CDR3 in DNA: TGCAGTGCTAGAGCGACGTTCTCTGGGGCCAACGTCCTGACTTTC. This codes for CSARATFSGANVLTF.

The V call is TRBV5-1, the J call TRBJ2-5; unclear D gene. Germline lookup yields CDR1 SGHRS and CDR2 YFSETQ. The CDR3 length is 14 residues. The germline V and J ends were trimmed by 0 bases and 0 bases, with 6 bases remaining between them. CDR3 region: CASSLVRDQETQYF. CDR3 in DNA: TGCGCCAGCAGCTTGGTTAGGGACCAAGAGACCCAGTACTTC.

This sequence joins TRBV20-1 and TRBJ2-7; possible D gene TRBD1, 5 bases. CDR1 and CDR2 from the germline V gene are DFQATT and SNEGSKA (reference sequence). The germline V and J ends were trimmed by 0 bases and 4 bases, with 7 bases remaining between them. This CDR3 is 12 amino acids long. For the CDR3, the DNA is TGCAGTGCTAGAGAACAGGTTTACGAGCAGTACTTC. It codes for CSAREQVYEQYF.

This clonotype was observed many times. This sequence joins TRBV7-2 and TRBJ2-3; D gene ambiguous. The V and J ends lost 2 bases and 1 base respectively, with 7 bases between them. The CDR3 is 14 amino acids. The germline CDR1 and CDR2 sequences are SGHTA and FQGNSA. CDR3 sequence (DNA): TGTGCCAGCAGCTTAATAGGGCGCACAGATACGCAGTATTTT. Amino acid sequence: CASSLIGRTDTQYF.

The chain has TRBV6-5 and TRBJ2-7, with D unclear. V was clipped by 4 bases and J by 0 bases, with 10 bases between them. This CDR3 contains 14 residues. Germline CDR1 is MNHEY and CDR2 is SVGAGI. Written as DNA, the CDR3 is TGTGCCAGCAGTTGGTTACACAGCTCCTACGAGCAGTACTTC. Amino acids: CASSWLHSSYEQYF.

Regarding this clonotype: A single base separates this from a much larger clone, so it may be a read error. The chain carries TRBV28 and TRBJ2-5; D remains unclear. The V and J ends lost 3 bases and 3 bases respectively, with 20 bases between them. The CDR3 is made up of 17 amino acids. Germline CDR1 is MDHEN and CDR2 is SYDVKM. CDR3 amino acids: CASSFSGVEVFEETQYF. CDR3 bases: TGTGCCAGCAGTTTCAGTGGAGTAGAGGTTTTTGAAGAGACCCAGTACTTC. Full variable domain (remainder filled in from reference TRBV28 and TRBJ2-5): DVKVTQSSRYLVKRTGEKVFLECVQDMDHENMFWYRQDPGLGLRLIYFSYDVKMKEKGDIPEGYSVSREKKERFSLILESASTNQTSMYLCASSFSGVEVFEETQYFGPGTRLLVL.

Ten or more counts support this clonotype. The rearrangement uses TRBV28 and TRBJ1-1; D is perhaps TRBD1 (6 bases). The V gene lost 6 bases and the J gene lost 1 base, with 21 bases spanning the gap. Germline V gene lookup returns CDR1 MDHEN and CDR2 SYDVKM. CDR3 length: 17 residues. The CDR3 DNA is TGTGCCAGCAGCCCAGGGGTCCGGCTGTTCAGGAACACTGAAGCTTTCTTT. Residues: CASSPGVRLFRNTEAFF.

This clonotype was counted a few times. The CDR3, as DNA: TGCGCCAGCAGGGCCTGGGACTCCGCCTCCCTCGAGCAGTACTTC. Translation gives CASRAWDSASLEQYF. This sequence joins TRBV5-1 and TRBJ2-7; tentatively, D is TRBD2 (6 bases). This CDR3 contains 15 residues. V dropped 5 bases and J dropped 6 bases, with 21 bases sitting between them. Per the germline V gene, CDR1 is SGHRS and CDR2 is YFSETQ.

This clonotype was counted many times. V gene TRBV5-6 combines with J gene TRBJ2-5, with D uncertain. Germline V lookup: CDR1 SGHDT, CDR2 YYEEEE. V lost 3 bases to trimming and J lost 2 bases, with 8 bases between them. The CDR3 loop spans 13 amino acids. CDR3 coding DNA: TGTGCCAGCAGCTCCGCGGAGCAAGAGACCCAGTACTTC. As protein: CASSSAEQETQYF.

This clonotype was observed at least ten times. The chain couples TRBV11-2 to TRBJ2-1; D remains ambiguous. V lost 0 bases to trimming and J lost 0 bases, with 15 bases between them. Germline CDR1 reads SGHAT; CDR2 reads FQNNGV. The CDR3 runs 18 residues. The CDR3 DNA is TGTGCCAGCAGCTTAGAGGTCTCCTACTCGAGCTCCTACAATGAGCAGTTCTTC. Translating gives CASSLEVSYSSSYNEQFF.

The CDR3 protein is CASSSGLAGLGETQYF. Written as DNA, the CDR3 is TGCGCCAGCAGCTCGGGACTAGCGGGGCTTGGGGAGACCCAGTACTTC. The V gene is TRBV5-1, the J gene TRBJ2-5, with 13 bases aligning to TRBD2. Germline V gene sequence: CDR1 SGHRS, CDR2 YFSETQ. After removal of 3 bases from V and 5 bases from J, the junction contained 7 bases not matched to a gene. CDR3 size: 16 residues.

This clonotype occurred many times. The chain has TRBV10-3 and TRBJ1-1, with TRBD1 as a possible D gene (6 bases). CDR1 is ENHRY and CDR2 is SYGVKD in the germline V gene. Trimming took off 6 bases at V and 3 bases at J, with 11 bases between the two ends. This CDR3 is built from 13 residues. CDR3 DNA sequence: TGTGCCATCAGACAGGGTATCGACACTGAAGCTTTCTTT. Translated, it gives CAIRQGIDTEAFF.

The chain couples TRBV30 to TRBJ2-7; no firm D call. This CDR3 is built from 13 residues. V shed 0 bases and J shed 2 bases, with 8 bases lying between them. From germline, CDR1 is GTSNPN and CDR2 SVGIG (reference sequence). The CDR3 here is CAWSVPPAYEQYF. The CDR3 DNA follows: TGTGCCTGGAGTGTACCGCCGGCCTACGAGCAGTACTTC.

This chain joins TRBV6-2 or TRBV6-3 and TRBJ2-3; TRBD2 aligns across 8 bases. Germline V gene sequence: CDR1 MNHEY, CDR2 SVGEGT. The CDR3 totals 17 residues. V trimming: 2 bases; J trimming: 4 bases; junction bases outside the gene matches: 11. CDR3 region: CASSYGVAGKGADTQYF. DNA of the CDR3: TGTGCCAGCAGTTACGGGGTAGCGGGAAAGGGGGCAGATACGCAGTATTTT.

This clonotype was seen at least ten times. The chain is built from TRBV27 and TRBJ1-2; D may be TRBD1 (5 bases). Trimming cost V 6 bases and J 4 bases, with 12 bases left between them. The CDR3 extends over 13 amino acids. From germline, CDR1 is MNHEY and CDR2 SMNVEV (reference sequence). Here the CDR3 reads CASSRGGSYGYTF. The CDR3 region has the DNA TGTGCCAGCAGCCGGGGGGGGAGCTATGGCTACACCTTC.

This clonotype was seen ten or more times. The rearrangement uses TRBV12-3 or TRBV12-4 and TRBJ2-2; D is possibly TRBD2 (5 bases). Trimming removed 7 bases at V and 4 bases at J, with 34 bases between. The CDR3 is 21 residues long. CDR3: CASIPSFRGGRLRLGTGELFF. In DNA, the CDR3 is TGTGCCAGCATCCCGTCCTTCCGTGGCGGCCGACTAAGGCTGGGCACCGGGGAGCTGTTTTTT.

V usage is TRBV6-5 and J usage is TRBJ1-4, with D possibly being TRBD1 (6 bases). The V end was cut by 2 bases, the J end by 8 bases, with 6 bases between. In germline, CDR1 is MNHEY, CDR2 SVGAGI. The CDR3 has 12 amino acids. The CDR3: CASSYGTEKLFF. DNA of the CDR3: TGTGCCAGCAGTTACGGGACAGAAAAACTGTTTTTT.

This clonotype has just a few counts. A clone one base away is much larger, so this may be a read error. The V and J genes are TRBV28 and TRBJ2-1; D is uncertain. Trimming took 10 bases from V and 8 from J, leaving 18 bases between them. The germline CDR1 and CDR2 sequences are MDHEN and SYDVKM. This CDR3 contains 13 residues. CDR3 loop: CATKDGPCDEQFF. As DNA, the CDR3 is TGTGCCACCAAGGACGGACCATGCGATGAGCAGTTCTTC.

This clonotype was counted a few times. This chain links TRBV28 with TRBJ1-6, with D possibly being TRBD1 (6 bases). The CDR3 has 13 amino acids. V lost 3 bases, J lost 17 bases, and 17 bases lay in between. Germline V gene data show CDR1 as MDHEN and CDR2 as SYDVKM. The CDR3 sequence is CASSFGQSNIFHF. The CDR3 DNA follows: TGTGCCAGCAGTTTCGGACAGTCCAATATCTTCCACTTT.

This clonotype was counted many times. The chain links TRBV12-3 or TRBV12-4 to TRBJ2-1; D may match TRBD1 or TRBD2 (5 bases each). The V and J ends lost 7 bases and 10 bases respectively, with 14 bases between them. The length of the CDR3 is 12 residues. The CDR3 DNA is TGTGCCAGCAAGGGGACGTCAAGGGAGCAGTTCTTC. Translation: CASKGTSREQFF.

On this clonotype: Just one base apart from a much larger clone, this may be a read error. The chain is built from TRBV5-1 and TRBJ2-7; 7 positions agree with TRBD2. The CDR3 consists of 17 residues. From germline, CDR1 is SGHRS and CDR2 YFSETQ. Here the CDR3 DNA reads TGCGCCAGCAGCTTGGAACCCGGGAGGACCTCCGCCTACGAGCAGTGCTTC. Protein: CASSLEPGRTSAYEQCF.

This chain links TRBV20-1 with TRBJ2-5; D uncertain. V was pared by 0 bases and J by 2 bases, with 10 bases between. Germline lookup yields CDR1 DFQATT and CDR2 SNEGSKA (reference sequence). The CDR3 spans 14 residues. CDR3 sequence: CSARDIQAQETQYF. DNA for the CDR3: TGCAGTGCTAGAGATATCCAGGCTCAAGAGACCCAGTACTTC.

The chain uses TRBV5-6 and TRBJ2-1, with D maybe TRBD2 (5 bases). The CDR3 has 14 residues. CDR1 is SGHDT and CDR2 is YYEEEE in the germline V gene. Trimming cost V 5 bases and J 3 bases, with 12 bases left between them. This CDR3 reads CASRNSRVYNEQFF. In DNA form, the CDR3 reads TGTGCCAGCAGAAACTCGCGGGTCTACAATGAGCAGTTCTTC.

This clonotype was seen at least ten times. This rearrangement joins TRBV2 to TRBJ2-2; no definite D call. Deletions cut 4 bases from V and 4 bases from J, with 13 bases between. The CDR3 has 15 amino acids. In germline, CDR1 is SNHLY, CDR2 FYNNEI. The CDR3 nucleotides read TGTGCCAGCAGTGTTGAAGTTGGTGCCACCGGGGAGCTGTTTTTT. This codes for CASSVEVGATGELFF.